This note documents a single TCR beta chain sequence. Its target is not known. The data were obtained in a study of human CD8 memory T cell subsets. Study-wide findings and caveats: T cell repertoires from the stem-like memory and precursor exhausted subsets showed minimal mutual overlap. The stem-like memory and precursor exhausted T cell populations displayed similarly high diversity, which was not the case for effector memory cells.

Buffy coats donated by healthy individuals were the origin of the PBMC. Total CD8+ T cells were enriched by a separation that was negative and magnetic. Germline lookup yields CDR1 LGHDT and CDR2 YNNKEL (reference sequence). This CDR3 region has 15 residues. Generation of TCR beta libraries used UMI-labeled 5' RACE. For each CDR3 protein, TCRdb gives one entry from its re-call of the 5' RACE reads, without DNA. This table holds about 18,000 distinct CDR3 sequences. The source is a human donor in good health. The sequencing sample was made of CD8+ T cells from PBMCs. The chain recombines TRBV3-1 with TRBJ2-4. CDR3 region: CASSQVTGWENIQYF.